Presented here are 3 T cell receptor beta chains from one specimen sequenced in a study of TIL therapy for anti-PD-1-resistant metastatic lung cancer. Regarding time point: pre-treatment sample, taken before nivolumab and TIL therapy. This was the immunoSEQ v3 assay. Generated by immunoSEQ multiplex PCR, the TCRdb table keeps only in-frame clones and is missing some. The data hold tens of thousands of clones, with 70% to 75% observed a single time. Sequencing was performed on blood, taken at baseline. These receptor sequences come from a person aged 30 to 80 with non-small cell lung cancer.

The rearrangement links TRBV19 to TRBJ1-2; possible D gene TRBD1, 5 bases. V dropped 3 bases and J dropped 5 bases, with 10 bases sitting between them. The germline V gene encodes CDR1 LNHDA and CDR2 SQIVND (reference sequence). The CDR3 is 13 residues long. The CDR3 protein is CASSIRAAYGYTF. Written as DNA, the CDR3 is TGTGCCAGTAGTATCAGGGCGGCTTATGGCTACACCTTC. Complete variable domain (other parts from reference TRBV19 and TRBJ1-2): DGGITQSPKYLFRKEGQNVTLSCEQNLNHDAMYWYRQDPGQGLRLIYYSQIVNDFQKGDIAEGYSVSREKKESFPLTVTSAQKNPTAFYLCASSIRAAYGYTFGSGTRLTVV.

The chain combines TRBV5-6 with TRBJ2-5; D might be TRBD1 (7 bases). Germline CDR1 reads SGHDT; CDR2 reads YYEEEE. V was clipped by 3 bases and J by 4 bases, with 25 bases between them. The CDR3 length is 18 residues. The CDR3 loop reads CASSWGEDRVGSRETQYF. CDR3 nucleotides: TGTGCCAGCAGCTGGGGGGAAGACAGGGTCGGTAGTCGAGAGACCCAGTACTTC.

V gene TRBV19 combines with J gene TRBJ2-2; 7 nucleotides align to TRBD2. The germline gives CDR1 LNHDA, CDR2 SQIVND (reference sequence). With V trimmed by 6 bases and J by 1 base, 8 bases remained unmatched. CDR3 size: 16 residues. Here the CDR3 reads CASRGGGGRNTGELFF. As DNA, the CDR3 is TGTGCCAGTAGAGGCGGAGGCGGGAGGAACACCGGGGAGCTGTTTTTT. Full variable domain (missing parts from reference TRBV19 and TRBJ2-2): DGGITQSPKYLFRKEGQNVTLSCEQNLNHDAMYWYRQDPGQGLRLIYYSQIVNDFQKGDIAEGYSVSREKKESFPLTVTSAQKNPTAFYLCASRGGGGRNTGELFFGEGSRLTVL.